The clone carrying this T cell receptor beta chain has ten or more counts. Its specificity is unknown. Transcripts of RNA were the source for amplifying TCR beta CDR3 regions. RT-PCR with HTBI primers came first, then second-round multiplex PCR. Using its own MiXCR run on the multiplex PCR reads, TCRdb lists one record per CDR3 protein. The data contain approximately 500,000 distinct CDR3 sequences, around 15% of them seen just once; the ten biggest clones take up 8% to 10%. This entry is derived from a study of Graves' ophthalmopathy and Graves' hyperthyroidism. Study-level results: The model's prediction of ophthalmopathy progression had just over 70% sensitivity and 72% to 85% specificity.

The V end was cut by 3 bases, the J end by 0 bases, with 11 bases between. CDR3 length: 15 amino acids. Diagnoses were established from clinical symptoms, serum thyroxine, TRAb, thyroid ultrasound and orbital computed tomography. PBMCs were density-gradient isolated from approximately 10 ml fresh blood. The TCR sequence derives from a woman in her twenties or thirties with Graves' ophthalmopathy. Sequencing was done on a sample of blood. The chain has TRBV12-3 or TRBV12-4 and TRBJ1-1; D not certain. The CDR3 loop is CASSFRQLMNTEAFF. The CDR3 coding sequence is TGTGCCAGCAGTTTTCGACAACTAATGAACACTGAAGCTTTCTTT.